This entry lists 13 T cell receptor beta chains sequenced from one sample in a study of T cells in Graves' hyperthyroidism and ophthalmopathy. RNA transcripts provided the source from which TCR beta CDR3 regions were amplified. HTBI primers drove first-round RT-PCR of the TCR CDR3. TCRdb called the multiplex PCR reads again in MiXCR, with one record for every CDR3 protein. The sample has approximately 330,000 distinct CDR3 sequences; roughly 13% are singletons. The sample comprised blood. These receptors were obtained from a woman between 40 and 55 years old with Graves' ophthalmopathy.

The CDR3 here is CASSQVPPRGELFF. In nucleotides, the CDR3 is TGTGCCAGCAGCCAAGTCCCCCCACGGGGGGAGCTGTTTTTT. The genes are TRBV3-1 and TRBJ2-2; unclear D gene. CDR1 and CDR2 from the germline V gene are LGHDT and YNNKEL (reference sequence). Trimming took 1 base from V and 8 from J, leaving 11 bases between them. The CDR3 has 14 residues.

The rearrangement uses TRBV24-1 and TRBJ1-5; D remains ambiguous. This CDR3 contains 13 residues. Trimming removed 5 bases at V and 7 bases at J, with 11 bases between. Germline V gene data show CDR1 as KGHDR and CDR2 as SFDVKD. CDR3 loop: CATSGPGIQPQHF. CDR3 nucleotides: TGTGCCACCAGTGGTCCTGGGATCCAGCCCCAGCATTTT.

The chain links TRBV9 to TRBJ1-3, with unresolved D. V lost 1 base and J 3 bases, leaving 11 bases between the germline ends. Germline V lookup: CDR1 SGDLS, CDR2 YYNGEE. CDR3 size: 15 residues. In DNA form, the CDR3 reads TGTGCCAGCAGCGTATCGGGAGGGTTTGGAAACACCATATATTTT. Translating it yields CASSVSGGFGNTIYF.

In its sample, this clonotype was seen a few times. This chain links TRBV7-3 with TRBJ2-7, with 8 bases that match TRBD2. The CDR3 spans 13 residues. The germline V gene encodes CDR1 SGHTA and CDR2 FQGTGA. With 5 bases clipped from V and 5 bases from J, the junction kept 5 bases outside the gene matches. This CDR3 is CASSPPGGHEQYF. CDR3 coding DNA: TGTGCCAGCAGCCCGCCGGGGGGGCACGAGCAGTACTTC.

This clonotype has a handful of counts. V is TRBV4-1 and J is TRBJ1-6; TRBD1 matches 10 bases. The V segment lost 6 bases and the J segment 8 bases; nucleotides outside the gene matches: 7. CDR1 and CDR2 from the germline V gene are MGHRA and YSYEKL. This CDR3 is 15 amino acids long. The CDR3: CASRDLGQGYSPLHF. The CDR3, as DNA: TGCGCCAGCAGGGATTTGGGACAGGGGTATTCACCCCTCCACTTT.

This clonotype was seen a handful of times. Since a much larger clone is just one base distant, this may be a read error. The CDR3 coding sequence is TGTGCCAGCAAGTCGAAGACCCGAGCTGAGGCCAACGTCCTGACTTTC. Protein sequence: CASKSKTRAEANVLTF. V is TRBV6-4 and J is TRBJ2-6; no clear D. The V gene's germline CDR1 is MRHNA and CDR2 SNTAGT. The CDR3 length is 16 residues. Trimming stripped 7 bases from V and 6 bases from J, with 19 bases between.

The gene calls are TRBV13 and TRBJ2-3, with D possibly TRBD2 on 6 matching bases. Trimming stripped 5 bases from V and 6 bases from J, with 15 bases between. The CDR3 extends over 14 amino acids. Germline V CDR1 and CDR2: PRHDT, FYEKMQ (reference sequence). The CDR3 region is CASSVLATRDTQYF. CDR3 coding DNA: TGTGCCAGCAGCGTTCTAGCGACTCGGGATACGCAGTATTTT.

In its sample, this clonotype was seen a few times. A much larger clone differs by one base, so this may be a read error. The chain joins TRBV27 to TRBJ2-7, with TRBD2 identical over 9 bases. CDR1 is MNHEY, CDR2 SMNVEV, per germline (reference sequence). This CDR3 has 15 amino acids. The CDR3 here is CASSLVRTSVDEQHF. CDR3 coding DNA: TGTGCCAGCAGTTTAGTCCGGACTAGCGTCGACGAGCAGCACTTC.

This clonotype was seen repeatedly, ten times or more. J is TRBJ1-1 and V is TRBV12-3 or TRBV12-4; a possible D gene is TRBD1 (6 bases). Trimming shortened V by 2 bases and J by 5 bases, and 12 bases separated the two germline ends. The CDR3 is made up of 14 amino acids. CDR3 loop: CASSLLAQGTEAFF. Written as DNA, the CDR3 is TGTGCCAGCAGTTTATTGGCCCAGGGGACTGAAGCTTTCTTT.

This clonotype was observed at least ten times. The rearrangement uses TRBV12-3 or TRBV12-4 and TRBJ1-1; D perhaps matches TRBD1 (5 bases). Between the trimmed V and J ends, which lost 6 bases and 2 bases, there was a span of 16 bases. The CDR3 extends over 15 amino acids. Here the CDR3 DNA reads TGTGCCAGCAGCTCCCAGACAGTGAGTAACACTGAAGCTTTCTTT. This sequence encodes CASSSQTVSNTEAFF.

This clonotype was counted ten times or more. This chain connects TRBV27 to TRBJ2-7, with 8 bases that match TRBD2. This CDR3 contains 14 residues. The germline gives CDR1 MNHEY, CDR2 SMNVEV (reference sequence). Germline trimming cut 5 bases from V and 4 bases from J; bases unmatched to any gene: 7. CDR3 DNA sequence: TGTGCCAGCAGTCAAAGCGGGAGTGATTACGAGCAGTACTTC. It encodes CASSQSGSDYEQYF.

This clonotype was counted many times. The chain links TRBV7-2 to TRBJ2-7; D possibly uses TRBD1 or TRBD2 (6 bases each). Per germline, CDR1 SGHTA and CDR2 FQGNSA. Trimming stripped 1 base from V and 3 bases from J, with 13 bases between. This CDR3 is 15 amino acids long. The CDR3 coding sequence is TGTGCCAGCAGCTTAGTAGAAGGGGGGCTCTACGAGCAGTACTTC. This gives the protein CASSLVEGGLYEQYF.

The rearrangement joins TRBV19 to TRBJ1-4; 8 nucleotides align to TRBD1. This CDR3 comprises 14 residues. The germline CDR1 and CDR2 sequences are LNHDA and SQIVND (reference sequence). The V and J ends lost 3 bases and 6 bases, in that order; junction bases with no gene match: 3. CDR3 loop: CASSMQGAYEKLFF. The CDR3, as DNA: TGTGCCAGTAGTATGCAGGGGGCTTATGAAAAACTGTTTTTT.